Presented here are 17 T cell receptor beta chains from one specimen sequenced in a study of T cells in Graves' hyperthyroidism and ophthalmopathy. Template material for amplifying TCR beta CDR3 regions consisted of RNA transcripts. HTBI primers were the set used in a first-round RT-PCR of the TCR CDR3. MiXCR was run by TCRdb on the multiplex PCR reads, yielding one entry per CDR3 protein. The sample yields 700,000 or so distinct CDR3 sequences, around 15% seen once. Source material: blood. All receptors derive from a man aged 18 to 29 with Graves' hyperthyroidism.

A few counts support this clonotype. This chain links TRBV10-3 with TRBJ2-2; D remains unclear. V was shortened by 3 bases and J by 2 bases, with 13 bases between the two germline ends. The length of the CDR3 is 16 residues. The V gene's germline CDR1 is ENHRY and CDR2 SYGVKD. CDR3 sequence: CAISDNLGFNTGELFF. CDR3 nucleotides: TGTGCCATCAGTGACAATCTAGGGTTTAACACCGGGGAGCTGTTTTTT.

This clonotype was detected many times. The V gene is TRBV6-2 or TRBV6-3, the J gene TRBJ2-7; 10 bases are a match to TRBD2. Germline lookup yields CDR1 MNHEY and CDR2 SVGEGT. V lost 2 bases, J lost 2 bases, and 3 bases stayed unmatched. This CDR3 comprises 15 residues. CDR3 sequence reads: CASSYGLAVPYEQYF. In DNA, the CDR3 is TGTGCCAGCAGTTACGGACTAGCGGTCCCCTACGAGCAGTACTTC.

In DNA, the CDR3 is TGTGCCAGCAGTCCTCGGGACAGGGACATTCAGTACTTC. It yields the protein CASSPRDRDIQYF. This rearrangement joins TRBV6-1 to TRBJ2-4; 9 bases are a match to TRBD1. This CDR3 spans 13 amino acids. With V trimmed by 5 bases and J by 8 bases, 4 bases remained unmatched. Germline lookup yields CDR1 MNHNS and CDR2 SASEGT.

This clonotype was seen repeatedly, ten times or more. The rearrangement joins TRBV11-1 to TRBJ2-1; D call uncertain. Trimming removed 1 base from V and 6 bases from J, with 10 bases in between. Germline loops: CDR1 SGHAT, CDR2 FQDESV (reference sequence). This CDR3 contains 14 residues. CDR3: CASSLVGYLNEQFF. The CDR3, as DNA: TGTGCCAGCAGCTTAGTGGGTTACCTCAATGAGCAGTTCTTC.

The CDR3 region is CASSPPALAGPTEAFF. The DNA for the CDR3 is TGTGCCAGCAGTCCCCCCGCCCTAGCAGGGCCCACTGAAGCTTTCTTT. The chain links TRBV28 to TRBJ1-1; a weak D match, TRBD1 (5 bases). V was cut by 5 bases and J by 4 bases, with 20 bases left in between. CDR3 length equals 16 residues. CDR1 is MDHEN and CDR2 is SYDVKM in the germline V gene.

V gene TRBV25-1 combines with J gene TRBJ2-7, with a weak D call TRBD1 (6 bases). Trimming shortened V by 1 base and J by 1 base, and 11 bases separated the two germline ends. The CDR3 totals 15 residues. CDR1 and CDR2 (germline): MGHDK, SYGVNS. CDR3 bases: TGTGCCAGCAGTGAATTTACAGGGTTTTCCTACGAGCAGTACTTC. It is translated as CASSEFTGFSYEQYF.

This clonotype was found a few times. The junction does not match germline at one end; this may be a read error. V usage is TRBV28 and J usage is TRBJ1-5; no clear D. CDR1 is MDHEN, CDR2 SYDVKM, per germline. The CDR3 has 12 residues. CDR3 sequence reads: CAGSSGNQPQHF. CDR3 DNA: TGTGCCGGCAGTTCAGGTAATCAGCCCCAGCATTTT.

V gene TRBV20-1 combines with J gene TRBJ2-1, with a possible D match to TRBD2 (5 bases). The germline V and J ends were trimmed by 0 bases and 0 bases, with 12 bases remaining between them. The germline CDR1 and CDR2 sequences are DFQATT and SNEGSKA (reference sequence). CDR3 length equals 16 residues. The CDR3 sequence: CSARDFRDSSYNEQFF. Written as DNA, the CDR3 is TGCAGTGCTAGAGATTTTCGGGATAGCTCCTACAATGAGCAGTTCTTC.

On this clonotype: A read error is possible here, since a much larger clone lies one base away. The J gene is TRBJ2-1, the V gene TRBV18, with 7 bases matching TRBD1. Trimming at V came to 4 bases and at J to 6 bases, leaving 9 bases not matched to a gene. The germline V gene has CDR1 KGHSH and CDR2 LQKENI. The CDR3 runs to 15 residues. This CDR3 reads CASSRQGVALNEQFF. The CDR3 nucleotides read TGTGCCAGCTCACGACAGGGTGTAGCCCTCAATGAGCAGTTCTTC.

The chain employs TRBV6-6 and TRBJ2-1; tentative D call: TRBD1 (6 bases). This CDR3 contains 16 residues. Trimming took 2 bases from V and 8 from J, leaving 19 bases between them. Germline assignment: CDR1 MNHNY and CDR2 SVGAGI (reference sequence). The CDR3: CASSYADRPIVDEQFF. The CDR3 bases are TGTGCCAGCAGTTACGCTGACAGGCCAATTGTAGATGAGCAGTTCTTC.

V is TRBV7-8 and J is TRBJ2-1; weak D call: TRBD2 (5 bases). V shed 1 base and J shed 6 bases, with 10 bases lying between them. CDR3 length equals 14 residues. Germline-derived CDR1 and CDR2 are SGHVS and FQNEAQ. CDR3 DNA sequence: TGTGCCAGCAGCTTAGGGTCCCGGGGCAATGAGCAGTTCTTC. Translating gives CASSLGSRGNEQFF.

Concerning this clonotype: Germline is not matched at one junction end, which may reflect a read error. The chain employs TRBV5-8 and TRBJ1-2; D gene ambiguous. Germline V gene data show CDR1 as SGHTS and CDR2 as YDEGEE. The CDR3 is made up of 14 amino acids. CDR3 residues: CASGLAPQTYGYTF. Here the CDR3 DNA reads TGTGCCAGCGGCTTGGCCCCTCAGACCTATGGCTACACCTTC.

This clonotype occurred a few times. This chain uses TRBV5-1 with TRBJ1-2; 7 positions agree with TRBD1. This CDR3 has 16 residues. Germline CDR1 reads SGHRS; CDR2 reads YFSETQ. The V gene end was trimmed by 3 bases and the J gene end by 4 bases; junction bases not matched to a gene: 12. CDR3 sequence (DNA): TGCGCCAGCAGCTCCTCCTCGGACAGGAACCGCTATGGCTACACCTTC. Translating gives CASSSSSDRNRYGYTF.

This clonotype showed up just a few times. The V and J genes are TRBV30 and TRBJ2-6; D may be TRBD1 (6 bases). The V gene's germline CDR1 is GTSNPN and CDR2 SVGIG (reference sequence). V lost 8 bases and J lost 5, with 13 bases in between. This CDR3 contains 13 residues. CDR3 bases: TGTGCCGAAGCCAGGGGTTGGGCCAACGTCCTGACTTTC. Its translation: CAEARGWANVLTF.

In its sample, this clonotype was seen a few times. The gene calls are TRBV3-1 and TRBJ2-5; D is undetermined. The germline CDR1 and CDR2 sequences are LGHDT and YNNKEL (reference sequence). The CDR3 is 14 amino acids. The germline V and J ends were trimmed by 1 base and 5 bases, with 11 bases remaining between them. The CDR3 reads CASSQVHTGETQYF. DNA of the CDR3: TGTGCCAGCAGCCAAGTTCACACTGGGGAGACCCAGTACTTC.

The table lists this clonotype with a few counts. The DNA for the CDR3 is TGTGCCAGCAGTCTCTCCGGGACAGGCTACAATGAGCAGTTCTTC. It encodes CASSLSGTGYNEQFF. The genes are TRBV27 and TRBJ2-1; 8 bases are shared with TRBD1. The CDR3 has 15 amino acids. Losses at the gene ends were 5 bases for V and 3 bases for J; bases not matched to a gene: 6. Germline V lookup: CDR1 MNHEY, CDR2 SMNVEV (reference sequence).

Ten or more counts support this clonotype. The DNA for the CDR3 is TGCAGTGCTGCCATGACTAGCGGGAGGATCAATGAGCAGTTCTTC. Translation gives CSAAMTSGRINEQFF. The rearrangement uses TRBV20-1 and TRBJ2-1, with 13 bases fitting TRBD2. Germline values: CDR1 DFQATT, CDR2 SNEGSKA (reference sequence). The trim removed 5 bases at V and 6 bases at J, leaving 7 bases unmatched. This CDR3 contains 15 residues.